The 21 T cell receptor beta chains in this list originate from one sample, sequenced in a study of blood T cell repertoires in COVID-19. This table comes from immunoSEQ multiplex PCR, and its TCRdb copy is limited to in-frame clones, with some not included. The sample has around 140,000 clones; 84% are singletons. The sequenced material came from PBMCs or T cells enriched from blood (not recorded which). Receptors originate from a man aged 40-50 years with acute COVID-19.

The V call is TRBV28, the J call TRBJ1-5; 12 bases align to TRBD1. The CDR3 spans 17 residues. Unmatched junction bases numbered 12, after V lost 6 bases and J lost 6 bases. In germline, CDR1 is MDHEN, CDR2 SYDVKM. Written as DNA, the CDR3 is TGTGCCAGCAGAAAATGGGACAGGGGGCGAGAGGGTCAGCCCCAGCATTTT. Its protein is CASRKWDRGREGQPQHF.

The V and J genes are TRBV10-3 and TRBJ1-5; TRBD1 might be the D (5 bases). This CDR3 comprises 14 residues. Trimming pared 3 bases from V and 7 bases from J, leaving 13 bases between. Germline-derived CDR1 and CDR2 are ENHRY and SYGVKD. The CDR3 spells CAISETGEGQPQHF. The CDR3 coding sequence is TGTGCCATCAGTGAAACGGGAGAGGGGCAGCCCCAGCATTTT.

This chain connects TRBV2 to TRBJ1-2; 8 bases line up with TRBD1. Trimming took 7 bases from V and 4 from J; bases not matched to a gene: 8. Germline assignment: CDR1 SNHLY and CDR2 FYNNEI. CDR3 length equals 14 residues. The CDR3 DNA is TGTGCCAGCACCGGACAGGGTACGAGCTATGGCTACACCTTC. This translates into CASTGQGTSYGYTF.

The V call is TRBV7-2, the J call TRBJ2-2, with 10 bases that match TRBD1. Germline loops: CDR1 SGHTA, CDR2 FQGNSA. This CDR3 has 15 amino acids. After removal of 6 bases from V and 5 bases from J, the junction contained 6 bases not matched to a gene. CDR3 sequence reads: CASSPGQGSTGELFF. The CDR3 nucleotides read TGTGCCAGCAGTCCGGGACAGGGGTCGACCGGGGAGCTGTTTTTT.

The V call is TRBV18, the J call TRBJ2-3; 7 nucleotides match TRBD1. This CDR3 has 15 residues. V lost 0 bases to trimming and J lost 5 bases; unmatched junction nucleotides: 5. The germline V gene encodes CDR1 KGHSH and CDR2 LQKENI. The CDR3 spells CASSPPQGVQDTQYF. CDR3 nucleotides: TGTGCCAGCTCACCACCGCAGGGGGTACAAGATACGCAGTATTTT.

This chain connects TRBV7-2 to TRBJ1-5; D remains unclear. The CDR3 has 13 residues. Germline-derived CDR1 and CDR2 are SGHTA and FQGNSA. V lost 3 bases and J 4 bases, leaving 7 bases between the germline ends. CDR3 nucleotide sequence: TGTGCCAGCAGCTTCCAGGCTAATCAGCCCCAGCATTTT. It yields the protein CASSFQANQPQHF.

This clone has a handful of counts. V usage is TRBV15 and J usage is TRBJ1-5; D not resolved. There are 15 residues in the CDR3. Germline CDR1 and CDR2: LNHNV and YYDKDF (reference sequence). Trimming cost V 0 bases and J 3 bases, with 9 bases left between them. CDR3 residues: CATSRDQAYNQPQHF. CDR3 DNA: TGTGCCACCAGCAGAGATCAGGCCTACAATCAGCCCCAGCATTTT.

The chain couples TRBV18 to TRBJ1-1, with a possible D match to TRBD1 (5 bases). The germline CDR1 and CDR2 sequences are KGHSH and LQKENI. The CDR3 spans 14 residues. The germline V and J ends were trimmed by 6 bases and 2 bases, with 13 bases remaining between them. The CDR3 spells CASSLNDRNTEAFF. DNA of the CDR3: TGTGCCAGCTCCCTAAACGACAGAAACACTGAAGCTTTCTTT.

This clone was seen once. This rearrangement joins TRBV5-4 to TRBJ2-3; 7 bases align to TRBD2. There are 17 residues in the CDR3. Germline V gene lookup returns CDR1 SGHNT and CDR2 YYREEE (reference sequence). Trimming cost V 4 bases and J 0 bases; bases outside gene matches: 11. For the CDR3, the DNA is TGTGCCAGCAGCGAGTTTCTTAGCGGGCCTAGCACAGATACGCAGTATTTT. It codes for CASSEFLSGPSTDTQYF.

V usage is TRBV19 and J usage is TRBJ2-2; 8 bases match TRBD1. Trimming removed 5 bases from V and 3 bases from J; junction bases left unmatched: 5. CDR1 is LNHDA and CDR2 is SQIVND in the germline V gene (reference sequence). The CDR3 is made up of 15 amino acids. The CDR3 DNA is TGTGCCAGTAGTGGGGGACAGGTCCACACCGGGGAGCTGTTTTTT. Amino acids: CASSGGQVHTGELFF.

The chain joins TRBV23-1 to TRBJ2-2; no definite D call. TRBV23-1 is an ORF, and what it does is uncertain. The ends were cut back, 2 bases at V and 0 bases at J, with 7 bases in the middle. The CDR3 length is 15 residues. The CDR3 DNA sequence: TGCGCCAGCAGTCAAATACGCGCGAACACCGGGGAGCTGTTTTTT. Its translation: CASSQIRANTGELFF.

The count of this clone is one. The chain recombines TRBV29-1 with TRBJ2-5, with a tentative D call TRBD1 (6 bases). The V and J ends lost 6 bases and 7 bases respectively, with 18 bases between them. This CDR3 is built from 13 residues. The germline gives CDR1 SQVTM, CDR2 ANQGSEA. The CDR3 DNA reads TGCAGCGTGACCAGAGACCCACAGGGGACCCAGTACTTC. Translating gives CSVTRDPQGTQYF.

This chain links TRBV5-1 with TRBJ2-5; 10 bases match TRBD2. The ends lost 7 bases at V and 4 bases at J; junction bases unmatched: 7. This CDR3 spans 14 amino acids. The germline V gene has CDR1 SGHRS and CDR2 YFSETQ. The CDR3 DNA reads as TGCGCCAGCGAGCGGGAGGGCCAGGGAGAGACCCAGTACTTC. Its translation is CASEREGQGETQYF.

CDR3 amino acids: CASSLGEAGYEQYF. The CDR3, as DNA: TGCGCCAGCAGCTTGGGGGAGGCTGGTTACGAGCAGTACTTC. The genes are TRBV5-1 and TRBJ2-7, with a possible D match to TRBD2 (6 bases). CDR1 SGHRS and CDR2 YFSETQ come from the germline V gene. The V gene lost 0 bases and the J gene lost 4 bases, with 11 bases spanning the gap. CDR3 size: 14 residues.

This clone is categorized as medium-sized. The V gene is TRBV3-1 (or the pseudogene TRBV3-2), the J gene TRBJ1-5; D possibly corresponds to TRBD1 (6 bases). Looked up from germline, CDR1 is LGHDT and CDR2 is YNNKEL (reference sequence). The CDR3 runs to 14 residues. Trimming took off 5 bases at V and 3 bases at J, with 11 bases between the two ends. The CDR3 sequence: CASSFSGVNQPQHF. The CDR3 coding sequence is TGTGCCAGCAGCTTCTCAGGGGTCAATCAGCCCCAGCATTTT.

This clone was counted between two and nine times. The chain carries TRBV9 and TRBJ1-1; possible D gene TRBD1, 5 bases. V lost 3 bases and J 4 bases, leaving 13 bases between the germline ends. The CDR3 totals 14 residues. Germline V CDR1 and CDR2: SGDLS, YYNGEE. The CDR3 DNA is TGTGCCAGCAGCGAGGGATTCGGGGGCACTGAAGCTTTCTTT. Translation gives CASSEGFGGTEAFF.

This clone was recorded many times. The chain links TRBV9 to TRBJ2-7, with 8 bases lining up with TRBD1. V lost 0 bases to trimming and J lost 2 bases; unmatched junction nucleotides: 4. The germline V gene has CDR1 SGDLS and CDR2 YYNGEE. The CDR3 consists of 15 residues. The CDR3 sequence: CASSVGPGGPYEQYF. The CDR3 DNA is TGTGCCAGCAGCGTAGGGCCAGGGGGCCCCTACGAGCAGTACTTC.

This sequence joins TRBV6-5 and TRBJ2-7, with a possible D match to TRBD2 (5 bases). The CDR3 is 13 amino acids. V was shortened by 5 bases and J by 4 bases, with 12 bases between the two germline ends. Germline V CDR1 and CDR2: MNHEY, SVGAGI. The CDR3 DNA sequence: TGTGCCAGCAGTAGGACTGCCGGATACGAGCAGTACTTC. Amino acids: CASSRTAGYEQYF.

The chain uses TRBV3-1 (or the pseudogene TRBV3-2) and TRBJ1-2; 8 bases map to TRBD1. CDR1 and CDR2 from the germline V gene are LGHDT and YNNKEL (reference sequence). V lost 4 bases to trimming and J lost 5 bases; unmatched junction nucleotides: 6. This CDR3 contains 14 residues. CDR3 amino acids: CASSRSDRVYGYTF. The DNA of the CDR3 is TGTGCCAGCAGCCGTTCGGACAGGGTTTATGGCTACACCTTC.

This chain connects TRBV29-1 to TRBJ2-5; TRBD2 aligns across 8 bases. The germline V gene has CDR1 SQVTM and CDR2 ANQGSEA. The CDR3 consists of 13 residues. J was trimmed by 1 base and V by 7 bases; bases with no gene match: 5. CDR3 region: CSGGSGTQETQYF. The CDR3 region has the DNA TGCAGCGGCGGTAGCGGGACCCAAGAGACCCAGTACTTC.

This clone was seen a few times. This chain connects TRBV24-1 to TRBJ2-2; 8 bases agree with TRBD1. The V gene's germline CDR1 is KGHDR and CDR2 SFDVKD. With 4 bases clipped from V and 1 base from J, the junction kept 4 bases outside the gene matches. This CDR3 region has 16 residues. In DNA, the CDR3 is TGTGCCACCAGTGAAACAGGGGGTCGGAACACCGGGGAGCTGTTTTTT. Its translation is CATSETGGRNTGELFF.